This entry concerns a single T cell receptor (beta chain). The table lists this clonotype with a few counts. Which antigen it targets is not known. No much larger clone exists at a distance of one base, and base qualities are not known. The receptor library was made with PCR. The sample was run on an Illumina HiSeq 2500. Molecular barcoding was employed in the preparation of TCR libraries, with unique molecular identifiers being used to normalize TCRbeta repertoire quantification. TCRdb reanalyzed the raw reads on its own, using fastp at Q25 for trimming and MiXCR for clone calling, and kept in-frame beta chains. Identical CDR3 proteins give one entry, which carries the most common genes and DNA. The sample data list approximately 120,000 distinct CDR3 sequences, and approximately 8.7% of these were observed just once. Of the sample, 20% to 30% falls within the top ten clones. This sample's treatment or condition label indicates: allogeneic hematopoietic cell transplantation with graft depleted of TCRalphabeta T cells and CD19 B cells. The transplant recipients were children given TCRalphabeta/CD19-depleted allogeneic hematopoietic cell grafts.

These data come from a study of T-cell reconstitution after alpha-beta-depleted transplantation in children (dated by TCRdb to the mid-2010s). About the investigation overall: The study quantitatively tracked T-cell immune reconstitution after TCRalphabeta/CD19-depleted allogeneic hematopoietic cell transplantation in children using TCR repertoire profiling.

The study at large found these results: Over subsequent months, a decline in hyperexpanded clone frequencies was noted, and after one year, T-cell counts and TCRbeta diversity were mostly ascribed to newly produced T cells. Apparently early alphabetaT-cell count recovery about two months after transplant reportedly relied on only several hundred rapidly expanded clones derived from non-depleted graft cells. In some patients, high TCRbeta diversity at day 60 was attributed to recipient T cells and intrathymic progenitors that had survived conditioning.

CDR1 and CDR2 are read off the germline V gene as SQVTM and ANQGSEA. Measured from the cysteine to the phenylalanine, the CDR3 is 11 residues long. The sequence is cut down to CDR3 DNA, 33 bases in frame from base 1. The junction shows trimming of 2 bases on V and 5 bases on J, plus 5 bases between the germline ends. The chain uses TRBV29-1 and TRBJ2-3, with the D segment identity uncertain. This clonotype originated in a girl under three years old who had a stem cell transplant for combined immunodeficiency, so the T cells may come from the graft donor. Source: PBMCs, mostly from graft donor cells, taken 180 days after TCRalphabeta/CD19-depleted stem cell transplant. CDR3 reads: CSVEIGDTQYF. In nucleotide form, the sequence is TGCAGCGTTGAAATCGGAGATACGCAGTATTTT.